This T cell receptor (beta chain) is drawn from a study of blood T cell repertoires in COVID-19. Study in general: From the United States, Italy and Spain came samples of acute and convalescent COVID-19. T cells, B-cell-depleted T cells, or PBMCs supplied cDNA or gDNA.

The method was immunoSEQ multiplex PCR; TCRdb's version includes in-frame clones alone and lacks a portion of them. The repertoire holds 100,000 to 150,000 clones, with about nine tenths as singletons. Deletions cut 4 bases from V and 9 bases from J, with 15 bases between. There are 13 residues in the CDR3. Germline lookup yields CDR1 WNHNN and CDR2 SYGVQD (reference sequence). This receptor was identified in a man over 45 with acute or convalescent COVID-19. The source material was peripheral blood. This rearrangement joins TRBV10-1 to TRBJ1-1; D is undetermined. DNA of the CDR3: TGCGCCAGCAGTGGAAATCACCAGGAAAAAGCTTTCTTT. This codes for CASSGNHQEKAFF.